This T cell receptor beta chain was profiled in a study of cytomegalovirus exposure and HLA in healthy donors (dated by TCRdb to 2015 to 2018). With respect to the entire study: An earlier analysis of several hundred of the donors reported more than 250 Gb of sequence data and approximately 110 million unique TCR beta sequences from about 200 million T cells. The study aimed to test whether cataloging public T cell receptors could reveal signatures of past pathogen exposure. All discovery cohort repertoires had been generated on a single sequencing platform. Roughly 5 DR-DQ haplotypes were handled as single units for association and clustering because linkage in the cohort was strong. HLA typing covered class I and class II loci at four-digit resolution. Genome-wide SNP genotypes for about three fifths of the roughly 670 donors were used in a later genetic analysis, which treated that subset as a discovery cohort. Rather than drawing on any new phenotypic data, the later analysis identified candidate immune exposures from TCR beta sequences and the way those sequences occurred across donors. Across around 400 genotyped donors of the cohort, an average of approximately 240,000 unique TCR beta nucleotide sequences per donor were sequenced, and about a sixth of those sequences were non-productive. An early release that covered about 640 HLA-typed donors contained 250 to 350 gigabases of sequencing data and 85 million to 100 million unique TCR sequences. The study used immunosequencing to profile the T cell repertoires of 670 or so subjects and linked those repertoires to cytomegalovirus serostatus. An earlier analysis of roughly 580 of the donors used high-throughput TCR beta sequencing to judge whether each TCR beta V gene segment behaved as functional or pseudogenic. To predict cytomegalovirus infection status, the study combined high-throughput TCR immunosequencing, statistical association of individual TCRs with disease status, and machine learning. Among the roughly 390 genotyped donors, approximately 81% belonged to the genetic ancestry cluster associated with self-reported Caucasian donors. To study patterns of TCR occurrence, a later analysis re-analyzed previously published TCR beta repertoires from just over 650 donors and added high-resolution HLA genotyping. Donor age, sex, ethnicity and CMV serostatus were compiled together with the repertoire data. A separate validation cohort of 100 to 150 different subjects was used in addition to the approximately 670-subject first cohort. The number of typed donors differed by locus: roughly 629-640 for A, B, C, DRB1 and DQB1; roughly 510 for DQA1; some 590 for DPA1; and roughly 470 for DPB1. Results the study describes overall, beyond this receptor: The cohort was sequenced for TCR beta chains only, and without alpha or paired-chain data the features that could be detected were limited. In an earlier analysis of approximately 590 of the donors, most TCR beta V segments appeared in productive rearrangements about 90% or about 30% of the time, broadly matching IMGT annotations. Most TCR sequences were observed very rarely across donors, whereas some public TCRs were present in many individuals. A later analysis found that TCR association rates varied across HLA loci, with DRB1 alleles showing the most associated TCRs and HLA-C alleles the fewest. The study listed 164 TCR beta chains as associated with cytomegalovirus. It was suggested by the authors that the approach could potentially be generalized to other disease states and immunological phenotypes. A further reported finding was that TCR beta sequences accurately predicted the HLA-A and HLA-B alleles for most subjects in the first cohort. Most CMV-associated TCR beta chains appeared to be HLA-restricted in a later analysis, and the HLA associations seemed to be driven largely by CMV exposure. At a false discovery rate of 0.05, a later analysis linked 16,000 or so TCR beta sequences to specific HLA alleles. Because the 87-base-pair reads could not distinguish some IMGT-functional V segments, including TRBV6-2 and TRBV6-3, those segments were excluded. About 15 rarely observed V segments, including chromosome 9 orphons, were excluded from the earlier analysis of several hundred of the donors because counts were too low. In a later genetic analysis, fewer N-insertions in productive TCRs were reported among donors in an Asian-associated ancestry cluster than the roughly 710-donor mean. Because HLA typing was unavailable for some donors at each locus, only the typed subset was used in association tests. Linkage disequilibrium might explain the correlated functional status among segregating V segments, but an unknown experimental factor could not be ruled out. The only immune exposure information available for the cohort was CMV serostatus. A cluster of highly shared sequence variants was judged likely to represent a technical artifact of the sequencing pipeline. When HLA alleles, especially DR and DQ, strongly co-occurred, attributing TCR associations to individual alleles was difficult. The presence/absence analyses assumed that sequencing depth was roughly uniform across donors, and that assumption may not be true. In vitro tests confirmed that a few of the cytomegalovirus-associated TCR beta chains recognize cytomegalovirus antigens. A later genetic analysis associated a missense DCLRE1C variant with V-gene and J-gene trimming of TCR beta chains, and an independent cohort replicated the association. In both the original and validation cohorts, the classifier was reported to diagnose cytomegalovirus status with high specificity and sensitivity. A later analysis found that HLA-associated TCR beta chains were more clonally expanded and had lower generation probabilities than equally common non-associated chains. Several of the top co-occurrence clusters appeared to be linked to parvovirus B19, influenza, CMV and Epstein-Barr virus, according to a later analysis.

V loses 1 base, J loses 4 bases, and the germline ends lie 8 bases apart. CDR3 length: 14 amino acids, cysteine to phenylalanine. Here the CDR3 DNA is all that survives: 42 bases in frame from base 1. According to the germline V gene (reference sequence), CDR1 reads SEHNR and CDR2 reads FQNEAQ. A word on this clone: Its antigen is still unknown. The sample holds no much larger clone one base away, and base qualities are not on file.

The cohort comprised approximately 700 healthy bone marrow donors. At the time of sampling, every cohort member was nominally healthy, though immune exposures that went unrecorded were likely present. The donor was CMV seropositive and belonged to the group of 250 to 350 seropositive cohort members. A peripheral blood sample was collected from each donor, and TCR beta sequencing was performed on peripheral blood mononuclear cells. Genomic DNA was extracted from the blood cell samples with the Qiagen DNeasy Blood Extraction Kit. The library was made by the immunoSEQ multiplex PCR assay. For the multiplex PCR, a mixture combining 60 forward primers for TCR Vbeta segments and 13 reverse primers for TCR Jbeta segments was used. Amplification of the CDR3 region of rearranged TCR beta genes was performed with a multiplex PCR assay on genomic DNA. The Illumina HiSeq System was used to sequence the amplified TCR beta libraries as 87-base-pair reads. In the source study's methods: A later analysis counted approximately 74 million unique TCR beta chains across the 666 repertoires, and 10 million to 11 million of these chains were shared by at least two donors. A nearest-neighbor algorithm error-corrected the raw reads and collapsed the reads into unique sequences, merging closely related sequences to remove PCR and sequencing errors. To assign V, D and J gene segments, CDR3 sequences were aligned to IMGT reference sequences. Each retained sequence needed at least a six-nucleotide match to both a V gene segment and a J gene segment. A rearrangement counted as productive if the CDR3 had no stop codons and remained in frame with V and J, and every other rearrangement counted as non-productive. Following IMGT convention, CDR3 was defined as the stretch from the second conserved V-encoded cysteine up to the conserved J-encoded phenylalanine. The earlier analysis of a few hundred of the donors excluded any sequence lacking an unambiguous match to a single V gene segment. In an earlier analysis of a few hundred of the donors, V segments were called functional above 56.7% productive rearrangements and were called segregating when the between-donor standard deviation exceeded 5%. A statistical classification framework was developed to diagnose cytomegalovirus status using the catalog of TCR beta chain sequences. In a later analysis, TCR nucleotide sequences were compared against IMGT/GENE-DB human TR gene sequences so that V and J genes could be assigned. The TCRdist pipeline was used in a later analysis to assign CDR3 sequences and most-parsimonious VDJ recombination scenarios. In a later analysis, each TCR beta chain was defined by its CDR3 amino acid sequence together with its V-gene family, and reads lacking a unique V-gene family were excluded. A later analysis removed 450 to 600 highly shared, low-generation-probability nucleotide sequences to deal with suspected cross-contamination and a sequencing artifact. A later analysis calculated a clonal expansion index for each public chain from normalized within-repertoire ranks of inferred template counts. In a later analysis, generation probabilities were computed using a VDJ recombination model fitted to out-of-frame rearrangements, and the results were checked against IGoR. In a later analysis, hypergeometric tests were used to score TCR-TCR, TCR-HLA and TCR-CMV co-occurrence, with a repertoire-size bias correction applied to TCR pairs. A later analysis estimated false discovery rates by permuting HLA or CMV assignments 20 times. In a later analysis, co-occurring TCRs were grouped using DBSCAN, with TCRdist sequence similarity added in when clustering inside HLA-allele-positive subsets. Repertoires with fewer than 30,000 or more than 120,000 public chains, plus five repertoires with anomalous nucleotide sharing, were excluded from co-occurrence clustering. The table was pulled from immuneACCESS by TCRdb, which kept in-frame rearrangements only. Such tables lose some clones; where checked, under half of the loss comes from unresolved V genes, and the rest has no known cause. V, J and clone size derive from that table, while D and trimming were established from the DNA sequence. The sample data list around 150,000 clones, and approximately 78% of these were observed just once. The ten largest clones add up to roughly 7.7% of the sample.

The specimen sequenced was PBMCs. The rearranged segments are TRBV7-9 and TRBJ1-5, with no confidently assigned D gene. The receptor was derived from a woman between 25 and 40 years old in good health and CMV-seropositive. The CDR3 protein is CASSLGTTNQPQHF. The bases are TGTGCCAGCAGCTTAGGAACGACAAATCAGCCCCAGCATTTT.